These 12 T cell receptor beta chains originate from one sample sequenced in a study of Ad26.COV2.S vaccination and SARS-CoV-2 variants (dated by TCRdb to about 2021). Libraries were constructed by the immunoSEQ multiplex PCR assay. The clones in this table, taken by TCRdb from immuneACCESS, are in-frame only. Not every clone is retained; where verified, under half of the shortfall comes from an unresolved V gene, and the cause of the rest is unknown. In this sample the table shows more than 400,000 clones, 80% to 95% of which occur a single time. Jointly, the top ten make up roughly 4% of the sample. The sample's treatment or condition label is to be understood as: 15 to 20 received Ad26.COV2.S at low or high dose, single or two shots; several received placebo; per-sample allocation not given. Repertoires of vaccine and placebo recipients were sequenced from samples collected on day 63 after the first injection.

Specimen: peripheral blood, collected in a trial of Ad26.COV2.S vaccine versus placebo. These receptors all stem from a person between 18 and 60 years old who received the Ad26.COV2.S COVID-19 vaccine or a placebo.

V usage is TRBV6-5 and J usage is TRBJ1-2; D uncertain. V gave up 8 bases and J gave up 4 bases, with 20 bases separating them. The CDR3 runs 15 residues. Germline loops: CDR1 MNHEY, CDR2 SVGAGI. CDR3 sequence reads: CASPYRDPIPYGYTF. CDR3 nucleotides: TGTGCCAGCCCCTACAGAGACCCTATTCCCTATGGCTACACCTTC.

This clone appeared a single time. V and J are TRBV5-6 and TRBJ2-1; tentative D call: TRBD2 (6 bases). This CDR3 comprises 18 residues. From germline, CDR1 is SGHDT and CDR2 YYEEEE. Trimming left V 0 bases short and J 0 bases short, with 16 bases between. CDR3 nucleotide sequence: TGTGCCAGCAGCTTGGTAGCGGCCCTCTCTAGCTCCTACAATGAGCAGTTCTTC. It translates to CASSLVAALSSSYNEQFF.

A note on this clone: The sample contains more than one DNA sequence encoding this CDR3. The rearrangement joins TRBV19 to TRBJ2-3; D unclear. The CDR3 is 13 amino acids. In germline, CDR1 is LNHDA, CDR2 SQIVND (reference sequence). The ends were cut back, 3 bases at V and 1 base at J, with 5 bases in the middle. The DNA for the CDR3 is TGTGCCAGTAGTATCCTAGGCACAGATACGCAGTATTTT. It encodes CASSILGTDTQYF.

The chain carries TRBV12-3 or TRBV12-4 and TRBJ1-5; D is uncertain. V was shortened by 2 bases and J by 5 bases, with 7 bases between the two germline ends. The CDR3 is made up of 13 amino acids. Here the CDR3 reads CASSLLEDQPQHF. For the CDR3, the DNA is TGTGCCAGCAGTTTATTGGAGGATCAGCCCCAGCATTTT.

The V gene is TRBV9, the J gene TRBJ1-2, with 10 bases that match TRBD1. There are 14 residues in the CDR3. V was clipped by 3 bases and J by 3 bases; unmatched bases: 2. CDR1 and CDR2 (germline): SGDLS, YYNGEE. The CDR3 DNA sequence: TGTGCCAGCAGCGCCGGACAGGGGGACTATGGCTACACCTTC. Encoded protein: CASSAGQGDYGYTF.

The rearrangement joins TRBV12-3 or TRBV12-4 to TRBJ2-5; D is uncertain. Trimming took 2 bases from V and 7 from J, leaving 11 bases between them. CDR3 length: 13 residues. This CDR3 is CASSLSGRGTQYF. The DNA of the CDR3 is TGTGCCAGCAGTTTAAGTGGTCGCGGGACCCAGTACTTC.

The V gene is TRBV6-2 or TRBV6-3, the J gene TRBJ1-1; D unresolved. This CDR3 spans 13 amino acids. Between the trimmed V and J ends, which lost 2 bases and 1 base, there was a span of 5 bases. The germline V gene has CDR1 MNHEY and CDR2 SVGEGT. Here the CDR3 reads CASSYAGNTEAFF. The CDR3 DNA follows: TGTGCCAGCAGTTACGCGGGGAACACTGAAGCTTTCTTT.

The chain has TRBV7-3 and TRBJ2-2; 10 positions match TRBD1. Germline V gives CDR1 SGHTA, CDR2 FQGTGA. The CDR3 loop spans 17 amino acids. J gave up 2 bases and V 2 bases, and 5 bases lay outside the gene matches. This chain's CDR3 is CASSLAGTGVNTGELFF. The CDR3 bases are TGTGCCAGCAGCTTAGCCGGGACAGGGGTTAACACCGGGGAGCTGTTTTTT.

V and J are TRBV18 and TRBJ2-2; tentatively, D is TRBD1 or TRBD2 (5 bases each). Trimming took off 0 bases at V and 1 base at J, with 9 bases between the two ends. CDR1 and CDR2 from the germline V gene are KGHSH and LQKENI. This CDR3 contains 16 residues. The CDR3 loop reads CASSPPGRQNTGELFF. The DNA of the CDR3 is TGTGCCAGCTCACCACCGGGACGGCAGAACACCGGGGAGCTGTTTTTT.

The chain employs TRBV9 and TRBJ1-1, with D tentatively TRBD1 (5 bases). V was trimmed by 2 bases and J by 0 bases, leaving 11 bases between them. Germline loops: CDR1 SGDLS, CDR2 YYNGEE. There are 15 residues in the CDR3. CDR3 residues: CASSVGTGLNTEAFF. CDR3 nucleotide sequence: TGTGCCAGCAGCGTTGGAACAGGTCTGAACACTGAAGCTTTCTTT. Filled out from reference TRBV9 and TRBJ1-1, the complete variable domain reads DSGVTQTPKHLITATGQRVTLRCSPRSGDLSVYWYQQSLDQGLQFLIQYYNGEERAKGNILERFSAQQFPDLHSELNLSSLELGDSALYFCASSVGTGLNTEAFFGQGTRLTVV.

V and J are TRBV5-1 and TRBJ1-1; 7 bases match TRBD1. This CDR3 is 15 amino acids long. The ends lost 4 bases at V and 2 bases at J; junction bases unmatched: 8. Germline V lookup: CDR1 SGHRS, CDR2 YFSETQ. CDR3 protein: CASSATGTVNTEAFF. DNA of the CDR3: TGCGCCAGCAGCGCAACGGGGACAGTCAACACTGAAGCTTTCTTT.

This rearrangement joins TRBV19 to TRBJ2-2; D possibly corresponds to TRBD1 (6 bases). The CDR3 length is 14 residues. Germline V gene data show CDR1 as LNHDA and CDR2 as SQIVND (reference sequence). V was shortened by 11 bases and J by 2 bases, with 15 bases between the two germline ends. CDR3 loop: CASRGSANTGELFF. The CDR3 DNA reads as TGTGCCTCCAGGGGTAGCGCAAACACCGGGGAGCTGTTTTTT. Filled out from reference TRBV19 and TRBJ2-2, the complete variable domain reads DGGITQSPKYLFRKEGQNVTLSCEQNLNHDAMYWYRQDPGQGLRLIYYSQIVNDFQKGDIAEGYSVSREKKESFPLTVTSAQKNPTAFYLCASRGSANTGELFFGEGSRLTVL.